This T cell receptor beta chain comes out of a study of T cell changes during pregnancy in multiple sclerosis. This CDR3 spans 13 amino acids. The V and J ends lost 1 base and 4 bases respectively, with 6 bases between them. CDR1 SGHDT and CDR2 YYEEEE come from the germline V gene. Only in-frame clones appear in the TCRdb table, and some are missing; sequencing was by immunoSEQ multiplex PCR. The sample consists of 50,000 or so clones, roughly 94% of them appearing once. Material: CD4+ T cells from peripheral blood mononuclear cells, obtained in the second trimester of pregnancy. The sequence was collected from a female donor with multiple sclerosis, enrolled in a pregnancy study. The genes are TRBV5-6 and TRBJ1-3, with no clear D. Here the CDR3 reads CASSLWAGNTIYF. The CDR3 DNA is TGTGCCAGCAGCTTGTGGGCCGGAAACACCATATATTTT.